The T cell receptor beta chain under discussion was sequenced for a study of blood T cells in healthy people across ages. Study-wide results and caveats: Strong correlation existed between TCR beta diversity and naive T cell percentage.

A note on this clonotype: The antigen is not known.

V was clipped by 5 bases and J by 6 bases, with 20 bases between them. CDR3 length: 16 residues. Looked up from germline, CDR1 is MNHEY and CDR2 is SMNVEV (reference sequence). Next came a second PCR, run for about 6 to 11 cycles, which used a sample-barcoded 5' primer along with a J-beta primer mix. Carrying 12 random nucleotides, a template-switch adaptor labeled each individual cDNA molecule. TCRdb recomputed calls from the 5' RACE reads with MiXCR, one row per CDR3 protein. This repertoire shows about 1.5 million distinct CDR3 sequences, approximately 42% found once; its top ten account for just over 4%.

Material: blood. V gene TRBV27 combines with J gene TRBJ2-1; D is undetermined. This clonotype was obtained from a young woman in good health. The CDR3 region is CASSRAVNFPFNEQFF. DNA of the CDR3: TGTGCCAGCAGTCGGGCAGTCAACTTTCCATTCAATGAGCAGTTCTTC.